This T cell receptor beta chain was observed in a study of PD-L1 blockade in urothelial cancer. V was pared by 5 bases and J by 4 bases, with 2 bases of the junction left unmatched. CDR3 length: 14 amino acids. CDR1 and CDR2 (germline): SGHTA, FQGTGA. Time point here: pretreatment peripheral blood. Diagnoses among patients were locally advanced or metastatic urothelial carcinoma. Synthetic spike-ins, TCR analog templates, were added into each PCR. TCRdb's copy holds only in-frame clones and misses some; the assay was immunoSEQ multiplex PCR. This sample has some 100,000 clones; 89% occur once, and the top ten carry 0.97%.

Material: PBMCs, obtained around atezolizumab (anti-PD-L1) treatment. This receptor was obtained from a woman older than 75 with urothelial cancer. The rearrangement uses TRBV7-3 and TRBJ2-1, with 10 bases that match TRBD2. CDR3 sequence (DNA): TGTGCCAGCAGCGTTAGCGGGAGGTACAATGAGCAGTTCTTC. Its translation: CASSVSGRYNEQFF.